Detailed here is one TCR beta chain. Its antigen is undetermined. This sample was included in a study of beta chain features in type 1 diabetes. About the study: Analysis included 100 million to 110 million sorted cells drawn from all samples. Regarding the study as a whole: High TCR expression in some cells could lead to their over-representation in cDNA sequencing. Among all four CD4+ subsets, Type 1 diabetes patients had TCRB CDR3s that were moderately but significantly shorter. At VDJ recombination sites, type 1 diabetes patients had fewer insertions and more deleted nucleotides.

The CDR3 loop spans 17 amino acids. Trimming at V came to 0 bases and at J to 0 bases, leaving 5 bases not matched to a gene. The germline V gene has CDR1 LGHNA and CDR2 YNFKEQ. All of the sorted populations showed purity greater than 95%. Reverse transcription of all isolated RNA meant that expressed TCRB transcripts were sequenced. The assay was immunoSEQ multiplex PCR, and TCRdb's table has in-frame clones only and misses some. The table has a few hundred thousand clones, roughly 12% seen once; the top ten hold roughly 0.0097%. The sequenced sample consisted of naive CD4+ T cells from blood. The chain carries TRBV4-2 and TRBJ2-1, with 7 bases that match TRBD2. This receptor was identified in a woman younger than 30 with type 1 diabetes. The DNA for the CDR3 is TGTGCCAGCAGCCAAGAAGAGGGCGGGAGCTCCTACAATGAGCAGTTCTTC. It codes for CASSQEEGGSSYNEQFF.